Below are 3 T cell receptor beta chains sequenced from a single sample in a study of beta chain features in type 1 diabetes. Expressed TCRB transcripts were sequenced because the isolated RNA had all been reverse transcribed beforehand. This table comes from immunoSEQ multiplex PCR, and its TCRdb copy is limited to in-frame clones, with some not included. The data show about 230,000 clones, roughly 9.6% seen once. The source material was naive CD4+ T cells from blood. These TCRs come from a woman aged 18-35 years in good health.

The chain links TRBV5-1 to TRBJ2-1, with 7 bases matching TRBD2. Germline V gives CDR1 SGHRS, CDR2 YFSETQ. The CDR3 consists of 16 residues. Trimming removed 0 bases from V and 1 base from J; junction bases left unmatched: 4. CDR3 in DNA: TGCGCCAGCAGCTTGGAGGGTAGCGGGTCCTACAATGAGCAGTTCTTC. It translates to CASSLEGSGSYNEQFF.

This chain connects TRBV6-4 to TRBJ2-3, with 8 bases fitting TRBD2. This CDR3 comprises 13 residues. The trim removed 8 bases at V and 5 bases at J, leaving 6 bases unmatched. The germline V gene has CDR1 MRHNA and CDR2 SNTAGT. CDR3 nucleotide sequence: TGTGCCAGCCGTAGCGGGATGGGAGATACGCAGTATTTT. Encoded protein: CASRSGMGDTQYF.

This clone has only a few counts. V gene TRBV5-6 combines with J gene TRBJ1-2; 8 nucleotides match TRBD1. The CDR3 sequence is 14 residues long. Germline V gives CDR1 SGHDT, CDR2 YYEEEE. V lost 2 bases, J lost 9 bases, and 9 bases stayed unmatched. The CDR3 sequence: CASSLQDRALSYTF. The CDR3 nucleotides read TGTGCCAGCAGCTTACAGGACAGGGCGTTAAGCTACACCTTC.